These 18 T cell receptor beta chains share one sample of origin, sequenced in a study of OX40 agonist ivuxolimab in advanced cancers. Produced via immunoSEQ multiplex PCR; TCRdb's table is partial and in-frame only. The sample holds about 69,000 clones, around 87% seen once. The material was CD4+ or CD8+ T cells sorted from blood, obtained in a trial of the OX40 agonist ivuxolimab. Source of these receptors: an adult with an advanced solid tumor such as melanoma, head and neck, liver or kidney cancer.

This chain joins TRBV18 and TRBJ2-2; 7 bases agree with TRBD1. Per germline, CDR1 KGHSH and CDR2 LQKENI. The CDR3 is 15 residues long. J was trimmed by 1 base and V by 8 bases; bases with no gene match: 7. The CDR3, as DNA: TGTGCCAGCGCCCCCGGGACAGTGAACACCGGGGAGCTGTTTTTT. It yields the protein CASAPGTVNTGELFF.

For this clone: The same CDR3 arises from other DNA sequences in this sample as well. The chain has TRBV4-3 and TRBJ2-7; TRBD1 matches 10 bases. This CDR3 spans 14 amino acids. The trim removed 4 bases at V and 4 bases at J, leaving 4 bases unmatched. The germline V gene has CDR1 LGHNA and CDR2 YSLEER. CDR3 nucleotide sequence: TGCGCCAGCAGCCCCGGGACAGGGGCTTACGAGCAGTACTTC. It codes for CASSPGTGAYEQYF.

The rearrangement joins TRBV30 to TRBJ2-3; D is undetermined. This CDR3 spans 14 amino acids. Trimming removed 2 bases from V and 5 bases from J, with 14 bases in between. CDR1 GTSNPN and CDR2 SVGIG come from the germline V gene (reference sequence). CDR3 DNA: TGTGCCTGGAGTTGGGCTTCGCCGGGAGATACGCAGTATTTT. Protein: CAWSWASPGDTQYF.

This chain uses TRBV7-2 with TRBJ1-4; D not certain. The CDR3 has 16 residues. The V end lost 2 bases, the J end lost 6 bases, and 16 bases lay between the germline ends. Germline loops: CDR1 SGHTA, CDR2 FQGNSA. CDR3 sequence: CASSLNPDPLDEKLFF. In nucleotides, the CDR3 is TGTGCCAGCAGCTTAAACCCCGACCCACTCGATGAAAAACTGTTTTTT. Full variable domain (rest looked up from reference TRBV7-2 and TRBJ1-4): GAGVSQSPSNKVTEKGKDVELRCDPISGHTALYWYRQSLGQGLEFLIYFQGNSAPDKSGLPSDRFSAERTGGSVSTLTIQRTQQEDSAVYLCASSLNPDPLDEKLFFGSGTQLSVL.

In its sample, this clone was seen a few times. The V and J genes are TRBV28 and TRBJ2-1, with TRBD2 as a possible D gene (5 bases). This CDR3 is 16 amino acids long. The V gene's germline CDR1 is MDHEN and CDR2 SYDVKM. Deletions cut 6 bases from V and 0 bases from J, with 15 bases between. The CDR3 DNA follows: TGTGCCAGCAGCCCCCTCCAGCGGAGCTCCTACAATGAGCAGTTCTTC. The encoded protein is CASSPLQRSSYNEQFF.

This clone was seen a single time. The chain joins TRBV19 to TRBJ1-3; D might be TRBD1 (5 bases). The V end was cut by 6 bases, the J end by 0 bases, with 18 bases between. The CDR3 totals 17 residues. Per germline, CDR1 LNHDA and CDR2 SQIVND (reference sequence). The CDR3 DNA follows: TGTGCCAGTAGCCGCTGGGGGGGGAACCCCTCTGGAAACACCATATATTTT. Translation gives CASSRWGGNPSGNTIYF.

V and J are TRBV7-9 and TRBJ2-7, with TRBD2 as a possible D gene (5 bases). Trimming shortened V by 1 base and J by 0 bases, and 13 bases separated the two germline ends. Germline lookup yields CDR1 SEHNR and CDR2 FQNEAQ (reference sequence). There are 16 residues in the CDR3. The CDR3, as DNA: TGTGCCAGCAGCTTAGACCCCGGACTGAGCTCCTACGAGCAGTACTTC. Amino acid sequence: CASSLDPGLSSYEQYF. Combining the CDR3 with reference TRBV7-9 and TRBJ2-7 gives the whole variable domain DTGVSQNPRHKITKRGQNVTFRCDPISEHNRLYWYRQTLGQGPEFLTYFQNEAQLEKSRLLSDRFSAERPKGSFSTLEIQRTEQGDSAMYLCASSLDPGLSSYEQYFGPGTRLTVT.

The chain recombines TRBV4-3 with TRBJ2-7; 7 bases map to TRBD2. This CDR3 is built from 15 residues. The germline gives CDR1 LGHNA, CDR2 YSLEER. The ends lost 0 bases at V and 3 bases at J; junction bases unmatched: 5. CDR3 bases: TGCGCCAGCAGCCAAGATGCGGGAGAGGGCTACGAGCAGTACTTC. Translated: CASSQDAGEGYEQYF.

The chain combines TRBV9 with TRBJ2-7; 7 bases line up with TRBD1. Germline V gene sequence: CDR1 SGDLS, CDR2 YYNGEE. With 3 bases clipped from V and 2 bases from J, the junction kept 14 bases outside the gene matches. There are 17 residues in the CDR3. The CDR3 DNA follows: TGTGCCAGCAGCGCCGAGGGAACAGGGGCTAGGCCCTACGAGCAGTACTTC. The encoded protein is CASSAEGTGARPYEQYF.

The chain combines TRBV7-9 with TRBJ2-1; the D is unclear. CDR1 is SEHNR and CDR2 is FQNEAQ in the germline V gene (reference sequence). This CDR3 spans 12 amino acids. The V end was cut by 2 bases, the J end by 10 bases, with 9 bases between. The CDR3 DNA is TGTGCCAGCAGCTTATTCATCGGGGAGCAGTTCTTC. Its translation is CASSLFIGEQFF.

The rearrangement links TRBV13 to TRBJ2-1, with 8 bases that match TRBD1. The V and J ends lost 3 bases and 15 bases, in that order; junction bases with no gene match: 7. Germline CDR1 PRHDT, CDR2 FYEKMQ (reference sequence). The CDR3 is made up of 12 amino acids. The CDR3 DNA is TGTGCCAGCAGCTTGGACAGGGTGAGGCCGTTCTTC. This codes for CASSLDRVRPFF. The full variable domain, with the rest looked up from reference TRBV13 and TRBJ2-1, is AAGVIQSPRHLIKEKRETATLKCYPIPRHDTVYWYQQGPGQDPQFLISFYEKMQSDKGSIPDRFSAQQFSDYHSELNMSSLELGDSALYFCASSLDRVRPFFGPGTRLTVL.

J is TRBJ1-1 and V is TRBV7-2; D gene ambiguous. This CDR3 is 12 amino acids long. Trimming pared 3 bases from V and 3 bases from J, leaving 5 bases between. From germline, CDR1 is SGHTA and CDR2 FQGNSA. The CDR3 spells CASSFGHTEAFF. The CDR3 coding sequence is TGTGCCAGCAGCTTCGGTCACACTGAAGCTTTCTTT.

On this clone: This likely traces to a read error, being one base from a far larger clone. The rearrangement uses TRBV4-2 and TRBJ2-7, with 11 bases aligning to TRBD1. This CDR3 is 14 amino acids long. Per the germline V gene, CDR1 is LGHNA and CDR2 is YNFKEQ. CDR3 loop: CASSPWTGGGEQCF. The CDR3 DNA reads TGTGCCAGCAGCCCTTGGACAGGGGGCGGCGAGCAGTGCTTC.

The chain employs TRBV29-1 and TRBJ2-7, with TRBD2 identical over 7 bases. J lost 4 bases, V lost 1 base, and 13 bases had no gene match. The CDR3 extends over 16 amino acids. The germline CDR1 and CDR2 sequences are SQVTM and ANQGSEA. The CDR3 loop is CSVEAVVAGNTYEQYF. The DNA of the CDR3 is TGCAGCGTTGAAGCGGTTGTAGCGGGCAACACTTACGAGCAGTACTTC.

The genes are TRBV10-3 and TRBJ2-7, with D hard to call. The CDR3 is 13 residues long. Germline CDR1 ENHRY, CDR2 SYGVKD. V gave up 1 base and J gave up 5 bases, with 9 bases separating them. The CDR3 spells CAISEFSVDEQYF. The CDR3 nucleotides are TGTGCCATCAGTGAGTTCAGCGTGGACGAGCAGTACTTC.

This clone was recorded once. The gene calls are TRBV11-2 and TRBJ2-1; no clear D gene. The V gene's germline CDR1 is SGHAT and CDR2 FQNNGV. The CDR3 is made up of 13 amino acids. V lost 0 bases, J lost 4 bases, and 4 bases lay in between. The CDR3 coding sequence is TGTGCCAGCAGCTTAGAAGGGTACAATGAGCAGTTCTTC. As protein: CASSLEGYNEQFF.

The rearrangement links TRBV9 to TRBJ2-1; 11 nucleotides line up with TRBD2. The germline gives CDR1 SGDLS, CDR2 YYNGEE. Trimming cost V 4 bases and J 0 bases; bases outside gene matches: 15. The CDR3 covers 20 residues. The CDR3 reads CASSQPRGVAGGPSYNEQFF. The CDR3 bases are TGTGCCAGCAGCCAGCCGCGGGGAGTAGCGGGAGGGCCCTCCTACAATGAGCAGTTCTTC.

Only one count was recorded for this clone. The V and J genes are TRBV9 and TRBJ2-3, with a weak D call TRBD2 (6 bases). Germline V gene data show CDR1 as SGDLS and CDR2 as YYNGEE. The CDR3 runs 16 residues. The V end was cut by 0 bases, the J end by 1 base, with 12 bases between. CDR3 residues: CASSVVGGGGTDTQYF. The CDR3, as DNA: TGTGCCAGCAGCGTAGTAGGTGGAGGGGGCACAGATACGCAGTATTTT.